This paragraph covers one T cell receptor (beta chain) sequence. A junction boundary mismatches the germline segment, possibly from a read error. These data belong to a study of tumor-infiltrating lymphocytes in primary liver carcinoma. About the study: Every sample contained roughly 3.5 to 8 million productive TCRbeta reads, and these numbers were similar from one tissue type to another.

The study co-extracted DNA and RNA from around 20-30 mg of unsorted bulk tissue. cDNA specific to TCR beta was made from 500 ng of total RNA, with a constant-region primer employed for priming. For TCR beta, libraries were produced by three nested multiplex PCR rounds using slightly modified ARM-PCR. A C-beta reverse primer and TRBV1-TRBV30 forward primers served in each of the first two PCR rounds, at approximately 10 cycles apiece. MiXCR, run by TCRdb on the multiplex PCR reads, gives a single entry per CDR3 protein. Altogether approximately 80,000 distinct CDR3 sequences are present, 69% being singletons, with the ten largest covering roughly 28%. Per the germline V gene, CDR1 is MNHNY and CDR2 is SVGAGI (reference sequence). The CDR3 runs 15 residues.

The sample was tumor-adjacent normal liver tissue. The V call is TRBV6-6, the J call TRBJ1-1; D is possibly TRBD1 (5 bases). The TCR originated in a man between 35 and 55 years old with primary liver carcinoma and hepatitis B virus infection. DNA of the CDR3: TGTGCCAGCAGGCCTTACATGGGGGAAAGGACTGAAGCTTTCTTC. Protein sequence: CASRPYMGERTEAFF.